These T cell receptor beta chains were read from a single sample in a study of T cell responses to AZD1222 COVID-19 vaccine. Clones were read by immunoSEQ multiplex PCR, and TCRdb kept only the in-frame ones, dropping some. There are tens of thousands of clones in the sample; about 90% occur only once, and 15% to 20% lies in the top ten. Sequencing was performed on peripheral blood, taken on day 0 of AZD1222 vaccination. The source of these receptors is an adult in good health. Each CDR3 is given with its conserved first and last residue. The D gene is left open where the match is weak. A clone size is listed for some rows: how often the clone was seen (once, few, many), or a class if it is expanded.

TGCGCCAGCAGTGTGCACCCCTCCTACGAGCAGTACTTC,CASSVHPSYEQYF,NA,NA,TRBV5-1,TRBJ2-7
TGCGCCAGCAGTGAGTCGAACGGACTCATGAACACTGAAGCTTTCTTT,CASSESNGLMNTEAFF,NA,NA,TRBV10-1,TRBJ1-1
TGTGCCAGCAGCCCTCACCCCGGCCGGAGGACTGAAGCTTTCTTT,CASSPHPGRRTEAFF,NA,NA,TRBV11-3,TRBJ1-1
TGTGCCAGCAGCGTAGATGGGGGACCCCCGGATACGCAGTATTTT,CASSVDGGPPDTQYF,NA,NA,TRBV9,TRBJ2-3
TGTGCCAGCAGCCCGAGGGGGGAGGTAACCTACGAGCAGTACTTC,CASSPRGEVTYEQYF,NA,NA,TRBV11-3,TRBJ2-7
TGTGCCAGCTCACCGTCGGGTGTTCGGGTTACGGGCCTCCACTTT,CASSPSGVRVTGLHF,NA,NA,TRBV18,TRBJ1-6
TGCAGTGCTAGTGGCTTTCTCTTCGTAGGCTACACCTTC,CSASGFLFVGYTF,NA,NA,TRBV20-1,TRBJ1-2
TGTGCCAGCAGCGTAGCAGGGGGGGCCGTTGAGACCCAGTACTTC,CASSVAGGAVETQYF,NA,NA,TRBV9,TRBJ2-5
TGTGCCAGTAGTATAGGGAGGGGGGTCCGGCAAGCTAATGAAAAACTGTTTTTT,CASSIGRGVRQANEKLFF,NA,NA,TRBV19,TRBJ1-4
TGTGCCAGCAGCCTCAAGATCGGGCCAAGACACGAGCAGTACTTC,CASSLKIGPRHEQYF,NA,NA,TRBV3-1/TRBV3-2,TRBJ2-7
TGCGCCAGCAGCTCGGGACTAGCGGGAGCTGGAGGAGGCGAGCAGTACTTC,CASSSGLAGAGGGEQYF,NA,TRBD2,TRBV5-1,TRBJ2-7
TGTGCCAGTAGTATAACAGGGTACACTGAAGCTTTCTTT,CASSITGYTEAFF,NA,NA,TRBV19,TRBJ1-1
TGTGCCAGCAGCTCGACTGAGGCCAGGCTCTTAAACACTGAAGCTTTCTTT,CASSSTEARLLNTEAFF,NA,NA,TRBV7-9,TRBJ1-1
TGTGCCAGCTCCTACAGTGCCGCGGGAGGCGGTACCGGGGAGCTGTTTTTT,CASSYSAAGGGTGELFF,few,TRBD2,TRBV6-4,TRBJ2-2
TGTGCCAGCAGTTCGGGCTTTGAAGCTTTCTTT,CASSSGFEAFF,NA,NA,TRBV6-2/TRBV6-3,TRBJ1-1
TGTGCCAGCAGTGAATATGTCGACATAAACTATGGCTACACCTTC,CASSEYVDINYGYTF,NA,NA,TRBV6-1,TRBJ1-2
TGTGCCACCAGTGATTACGAGACAGCTTCCGGGCAGCCCCAGCATTTT,CATSDYETASGQPQHF,NA,NA,TRBV24-1,TRBJ1-5
TGTGCCTGGAGTAGAGACAGGGGGGGCAGCTATGGCTACACCTTC,CAWSRDRGGSYGYTF,NA,TRBD1,TRBV30,TRBJ1-2
TGTGCCAGCGAGATGGGCAGTGGAGCCGGGGAGCTGTTTTTT,CASEMGSGAGELFF,NA,NA,TRBV9,TRBJ2-2
TGTGCCAGCAGCCACCATGATGACAGATCGGTCTACGAGCAGTACTTC,CASSHHDDRSVYEQYF,few,NA,TRBV5-8,TRBJ2-7
TGTGCCAGCAGCTTCTTCCCTGAACTTGTCTCCTACGAGCAGTACTTC,CASSFFPELVSYEQYF,NA,NA,TRBV11-2,TRBJ2-7
TGTGCCAGCACAGAAGGAACAGGCAAAAACATTCAGTACTTC,CASTEGTGKNIQYF,NA,NA,TRBV18,TRBJ2-4
TGTGCCACCAGCAGAGGACAGGGAAGGGCCAACTATGGCTACACCTTC,CATSRGQGRANYGYTF,NA,TRBD1,TRBV15,TRBJ1-2
TGTGCCAGCAGCCAGCCTAGCGTGGAGCAAAGTAACAATCAGCCCCAGCATTTT,CASSQPSVEQSNNQPQHF,NA,NA,TRBV9,TRBJ1-5
TGTGCCACTCAAGCGGGAGTTAACAATGAGCAGTTCTTC,CATQAGVNNEQFF,NA,TRBD2,TRBV15,TRBJ2-1
TGTGCCAGCAGGACAGAGAGGGAGGAAAAACTGTTTTTT,CASRTEREEKLFF,NA,NA,TRBV2,TRBJ1-4
TGCGCCAGCAGCTTGGGGGACAGGAAAGAGACCCAGTACTTC,CASSLGDRKETQYF,NA,TRBD1,TRBV5-1,TRBJ2-5
TGTGCCAGCAGTGAAGACAGGGGGATTTCCTACAATGAGCAGTTCTTC,CASSEDRGISYNEQFF,NA,TRBD1,TRBV2,TRBJ2-1
TGTGCCTGGAGTTCCGATAGCAATCAGCCCCAGCATTTT,CAWSSDSNQPQHF,few,NA,TRBV30,TRBJ1-5
TGTGCCAGCAGCTTAGGGGGGGCCCAAGAGACCCAGTACTTC,CASSLGGAQETQYF,NA,NA,TRBV11-3,TRBJ2-5
TGTGCCAGCACGGCGGGGGGTCCCTCCATGAACACTGAAGCTTTCTTT,CASTAGGPSMNTEAFF,few,NA,TRBV5-4,TRBJ1-1
TGTGCCAGCAGCCACTCGACAATTAGCACTGAAGCTTTCTTT,CASSHSTISTEAFF,NA,NA,TRBV13,TRBJ1-1
TGTGCCAGCAGCTTAAATCCGTCCGGGACAGGGCAGTATTTT,CASSLNPSGTGQYF,NA,TRBD1,TRBV11-2,TRBJ2-3